A single sample gave rise to the 2 T cell receptor beta chains below, sequenced in a study of blood T cells in healthy people across ages. Sample-barcoded 5' priming and a J-beta primer mix drove a second PCR of about 6 to 12 cycles. Using its own MiXCR run on the 5' RACE reads, TCRdb lists one record per CDR3 protein. The sample yields around 1,500,000 distinct CDR3 sequences, 28% seen once. Sequenced input: blood. All receptors come from a woman aged 30 to 39 in good health.

The rearrangement joins TRBV12-3 or TRBV12-4 to TRBJ1-2; D gene ambiguous. The V and J ends lost 5 bases and 4 bases respectively, with 11 bases between them. There are 13 residues in the CDR3. CDR3 loop: CASSAGIRYGYTF. Written as DNA, the CDR3 is TGTGCCAGCAGTGCCGGGATCCGCTATGGCTACACCTTC.

This chain links TRBV12-3 or TRBV12-4 with TRBJ2-2, with D hard to call. CDR3 length: 13 residues. V was clipped by 7 bases and J by 3 bases, with 9 bases between them. The CDR3 loop is CASTQWDTGELFF. The CDR3 coding sequence is TGTGCCAGCACCCAATGGGACACCGGGGAGCTGTTTTTT.